The 11 T cell receptor beta chains listed next were all sequenced from one sample in a study of regulatory T cells in long-lasting Graves disease. Arm-PCR of CDR3 regions and iRepertoire HTBI primers were used to build TCR beta libraries. TCRdb re-called the multiplex PCR reads through MiXCR, storing one row per CDR3 protein. Of 400,000 or so distinct CDR3 sequences listed, roughly 20% were seen once; the top ten hold about a fifth. As to time point: persistent/refractory GD, antithyroid drugs over 5 years with positive TRAb. TCR sequences were obtained from RNA taken from PBMCs. The material sequenced was peripheral blood mononuclear cells (PBMCs), taken when the disease was refractory, from a patient treated with antithyroid drugs. The receptors here all came from a female donor with Graves disease.

In this sample, this clonotype turned up many times. The chain employs TRBV11-1 and TRBJ1-2; D gene ambiguous. Trimming removed 4 bases at V and 8 bases at J, with 14 bases between. In germline, CDR1 is SGHAT, CDR2 FQDESV (reference sequence). There are 13 residues in the CDR3. The CDR3 is CASSSDGKGGYTF. DNA of the CDR3: TGTGCCAGCAGCTCGGATGGGAAAGGGGGCTACACCTTC.

This clonotype appeared a few times. The genes are TRBV10-3 and TRBJ1-1; no reliable D call. The ends were cut back, 5 bases at V and 1 base at J, with 5 bases in the middle. The CDR3 has 12 residues. From germline, CDR1 is ENHRY and CDR2 SYGVKD. The CDR3 spells CAISTANTEAFF. The CDR3 coding sequence is TGTGCCATCAGTACAGCGAACACTGAAGCTTTCTTT.

In regard to this clonotype: A read error may explain this, as a much larger clone is one base away. This sequence joins TRBV20-1 and TRBJ2-5; D possibly uses TRBD1 or TRBD2 (5 bases each). The CDR3 consists of 12 residues. Trimming left V 3 bases short and J 9 bases short, with 14 bases between. CDR1 is DFQATT, CDR2 SNEGSKA, per germline (reference sequence). CDR3 residues: CSARGRGESQYF. In DNA, the CDR3 is TGCAGTGCTAGGGGACGTGGGGAGTCCCAGTACTTC.

The genes are TRBV19 and TRBJ2-7; TRBD2 might be the D (5 bases). CDR3 length: 15 residues. CDR1 and CDR2 from the germline V gene are LNHDA and SQIVND (reference sequence). The germline V and J ends were trimmed by 5 bases and 5 bases, with 19 bases remaining between them. In DNA form, the CDR3 reads TGTGCCAGTAGTCCCAGCCCCATAGCGAGCAACGAGCAGTACTTC. Protein product: CASSPSPIASNEQYF.

A note on this clonotype: This may arise from a read error, as a much more abundant clone is one base away. The rearrangement uses TRBV11-2 and TRBJ2-7, with 8 bases identical to TRBD1. The CDR3 runs 15 residues. With 0 bases clipped from V and 3 bases from J, the junction kept 4 bases outside the gene matches. The germline V gene encodes CDR1 SGHAT and CDR2 FQNNGV. CDR3 nucleotides: TGTGCCAGCAGCTTAGATCAGGGGGCTTTCTACGAGCAGTACTTC. Translated, it gives CASSLDQGAFYEQYF.

The CDR3 loop reads CSARGGGGYYEQYF. As DNA, the CDR3 is TGCAGTGCTAGAGGTGGAGGGGGCTACTACGAGCAGTACTTC. This chain connects TRBV20-1 to TRBJ2-7, with D possibly matching TRBD1 (7 bases). Germline V gene sequence: CDR1 DFQATT, CDR2 SNEGSKA (reference sequence). Trimming cost V 1 base and J 3 bases, with 13 bases left between them. This CDR3 has 14 residues.

The chain links TRBV6-1 to TRBJ1-5; 9 bases match TRBD1. Germline lookup yields CDR1 MNHNS and CDR2 SASEGT. Losses at the gene ends were 4 bases for V and 3 bases for J; bases not matched to a gene: 4. This CDR3 spans 15 amino acids. The CDR3 region has the DNA TGTGCCAGCAGTGTGGGACAGGGAAACAATCAGCCCCAGCATTTT. Amino acid sequence: CASSVGQGNNQPQHF.

This clonotype has a handful of counts. This sequence joins TRBV7-2 and TRBJ2-2; TRBD2 might be the D (5 bases). Germline values: CDR1 SGHTA, CDR2 FQGNSA. Trimming took off 4 bases at V and 1 base at J, with 10 bases between the two ends. The CDR3 is made up of 15 amino acids. The CDR3 loop reads CASSSARENTGELFF. The CDR3 coding sequence is TGTGCCAGCAGCTCAGCGAGGGAGAACACCGGGGAGCTGTTTTTT.

Written as DNA, the CDR3 is TGTGCCACCAGTGATCCAGGGAAAGAGACCCAGTACTTC. It encodes CATSDPGKETQYF. The chain carries TRBV24-1 and TRBJ2-5; TRBD1 might be the D (5 bases). CDR1 KGHDR and CDR2 SFDVKD come from the germline V gene. This CDR3 is 13 amino acids long. The V end was cut by 3 bases, the J end by 3 bases, with 7 bases between.

This clonotype was picked up many times. The chain is built from TRBV12-3 or TRBV12-4 and TRBJ2-5; maybe TRBD2 (6 bases). CDR3 length: 14 amino acids. Deletions cut 6 bases from V and 3 bases from J, with 14 bases between. The CDR3 reads CASSPGTPKETQYF. In nucleotides, the CDR3 is TGTGCCAGCAGCCCCGGGACTCCAAAAGAGACCCAGTACTTC.

J is TRBJ2-6 and V is TRBV28; D is perhaps TRBD1 or TRBD2 (5 bases each). The ends were cut back, 6 bases at V and 4 bases at J, with 16 bases in the middle. The germline V gene encodes CDR1 MDHEN and CDR2 SYDVKM. CDR3 size: 16 residues. In DNA, the CDR3 is TGTGCCAGCAGAGCCCCGGGGACCCCCGGGGCCAACGTCCTGACTTTC. It codes for CASRAPGTPGANVLTF.